These 32 T cell receptor beta chains were sequenced from one sample in a study of Graves' ophthalmopathy and Graves' hyperthyroidism. Amplified material comprised TCR beta CDR3 regions derived from RNA transcripts. Second-round multiplex PCR came after first-round RT-PCR with HTBI primers. Each CDR3 protein is one row after TCRdb ran MiXCR on the multiplex PCR reads. The table records 650,000 to 800,000 distinct CDR3 sequences, over 40% of them present only once. The material sequenced was peripheral blood. These receptors originate from an adult man with Graves' ophthalmopathy.

This clonotype was counted at least ten times. The V call is TRBV2, the J call TRBJ1-5, with D possibly TRBD1 on 5 matching bases. V lost 4 bases and J 0 bases, leaving 7 bases between the germline ends. This CDR3 contains 14 residues. From germline, CDR1 is SNHLY and CDR2 FYNNEI. The CDR3 coding sequence is TGTGCCAGCAGTGCAGGGTATAGCAATCAGCCCCAGCATTTT. This gives the protein CASSAGYSNQPQHF.

With regard to this clonotype: The junction departs from the called germline gene at one end, perhaps through a read error. V and J are TRBV10-3 and TRBJ2-2, with 8 bases that match TRBD2. Germline-derived CDR1 and CDR2 are ENHRY and SYGVKD. This CDR3 is built from 16 residues. CDR3 in amino acids: CASSYSGGLPTGELFF. The CDR3 bases are TGTGCCAGCAGTTACTCGGGGGGGCTTCCCACCGGGGAGCTGTTTTTT.

This clonotype has ten or more counts. The chain uses TRBV19 and TRBJ1-5; no clear D. Trimming took off 4 bases at V and 5 bases at J, with 15 bases between the two ends. From germline, CDR1 is LNHDA and CDR2 SQIVND (reference sequence). The length of the CDR3 is 15 residues. DNA for the CDR3: TGTGCCAGTAGTAAGCGCGGGGTAGGCGATCAGCCCCAGCATTTT. Protein product: CASSKRGVGDQPQHF.

This clonotype was detected ten times or more. A read error may be the cause here, since a much bigger clone is one base away. The rearrangement uses TRBV7-2 and TRBJ1-5, with D unresolved. From germline, CDR1 is SGHTA and CDR2 FQGNSA. Trimming removed 1 base from V and 5 bases from J, with 3 bases in between. The CDR3 has 12 residues. This CDR3 reads CASSLVDQPQHF. The CDR3 region has the DNA TGTGCCAGCAGCTTAGTAGATCAGCCCCAGCATTTT.

This clonotype occurred many times. The J gene is TRBJ2-7, the V gene TRBV9; D is perhaps TRBD1 (6 bases). Germline CDR1 and CDR2: SGDLS and YYNGEE. Trimming shortened V by 3 bases and J by 6 bases, and 16 bases separated the two germline ends. The CDR3 contains 14 residues. Written as DNA, the CDR3 is TGTGCCAGCAGCGCGCACTCACAGGGTCCCGAGCAGTACTTC. Translation: CASSAHSQGPEQYF.

The chain recombines TRBV20-1 with TRBJ1-3; D is unresolved. From germline, CDR1 is DFQATT and CDR2 SNEGSKA (reference sequence). V was shortened by 6 bases and J by 7 bases, with 16 bases between the two germline ends. The CDR3 totals 13 residues. CDR3 coding DNA: TGCAGTGCGAAGGTAGGCGGAGAGAACACCATATATTTT. Protein: CSAKVGGENTIYF.

This clonotype has just a few counts. This chain links TRBV5-5 with TRBJ2-5; D is perhaps TRBD2 (5 bases). CDR3 size: 13 residues. Germline values: CDR1 SGHKS, CDR2 YYEKEE (reference sequence). V shed 7 bases and J shed 5 bases, with 15 bases lying between them. The CDR3 DNA follows: TGTGCCAGCGGATACGGGATGCGGGAGACCCAGTACTTC. Translated: CASGYGMRETQYF.

This clonotype was found many times. V usage is TRBV11-2 and J usage is TRBJ2-5, with 13 bases matching TRBD2. This CDR3 has 17 amino acids. V lost 5 bases and J lost 7; bases outside the gene matches: 13. CDR1 and CDR2 (germline): SGHAT, FQNNGV. CDR3 loop: CASSARLAGGALGTQYF. Written as DNA, the CDR3 is TGTGCCAGCAGCGCCCGACTAGCGGGGGGTGCCCTGGGGACCCAGTACTTC.

The V and J genes are TRBV11-1 and TRBJ1-1; 7 nucleotides align to TRBD1. The germline V gene encodes CDR1 SGHAT and CDR2 FQDESV (reference sequence). The CDR3 runs 13 residues. The trim removed 5 bases at V and 3 bases at J, leaving 3 bases unmatched. The DNA for the CDR3 is TGTGCCAGCAGCCGCAGGGGGTACACTGAAGCTTTCTTT. Translating gives CASSRRGYTEAFF.

This clonotype was observed a few times. The chain carries TRBV7-2 and TRBJ1-4; 9 bases line up with TRBD1. CDR1 and CDR2 from the germline V gene are SGHTA and FQGNSA. The CDR3 runs to 14 residues. V was pared by 4 bases and J by 10 bases, with 7 bases of the junction left unmatched. The CDR3 bases are TGTGCCAGCAGCTCCGGGACAGGGCTGCTAAAACTGTTTTTT. Its translation is CASSSGTGLLKLFF.

This clonotype was seen only a few times. The chain recombines TRBV27 with TRBJ2-7; the match to TRBD2 covers 10 bases. The CDR3 contains 17 residues. V shed 6 bases, J shed 2 bases, and the junction held 13 bases outside the gene matches. Germline assignment: CDR1 MNHEY and CDR2 SMNVEV (reference sequence). This CDR3 reads CASSLLSGTSATYEQYF. The CDR3 region has the DNA TGTGCCAGCAGCCTCCTCTCCGGGACTAGCGCTACCTACGAGCAGTACTTC.

The V gene is TRBV5-1, the J gene TRBJ1-2, with D possibly being TRBD1 (6 bases). The germline V gene has CDR1 SGHRS and CDR2 YFSETQ. The ends were cut back, 2 bases at V and 4 bases at J, with 18 bases in the middle. The CDR3 sequence is 16 residues long. CDR3 nucleotide sequence: TGCGCCAGCAGCTTTTTTCGGGGGGCTCCCGGCTATGGCTACACCTTC. Encoded protein: CASSFFRGAPGYGYTF.

This clonotype was observed many times. The CDR3 reads CASSPSPTVYEQYF. The CDR3 bases are TGTGCCAGTAGCCCAAGCCCGACAGTCTACGAGCAGTACTTC. The chain recombines TRBV19 with TRBJ2-7, with a weak D call TRBD1 (5 bases). This CDR3 is 14 amino acids long. Germline V CDR1 and CDR2: LNHDA, SQIVND (reference sequence). V gave up 6 bases and J gave up 3 bases, with 15 bases separating them. Looking up the rest from reference TRBV19 and TRBJ2-7 gives the full variable domain: DGGITQSPKYLFRKEGQNVTLSCEQNLNHDAMYWYRQDPGQGLRLIYYSQIVNDFQKGDIAEGYSVSREKKESFPLTVTSAQKNPTAFYLCASSPSPTVYEQYFGPGTRLTVT.

The chain employs TRBV2 and TRBJ2-1; TRBD1 matches 8 bases. The CDR3 spans 14 residues. Germline CDR1 and CDR2: SNHLY and FYNNEI. The trim removed 4 bases at V and 4 bases at J, leaving 3 bases unmatched. This CDR3 is CASSATGAYNEQFF. In nucleotides, the CDR3 is TGTGCCAGCAGTGCGACAGGGGCGTACAATGAGCAGTTCTTC.

This clonotype was counted at least ten times. The chain has TRBV5-6 and TRBJ2-6; the D is unclear. Trimming removed 5 bases from V and 1 base from J, with 10 bases in between. This CDR3 spans 15 amino acids. Germline V CDR1 and CDR2: SGHDT, YYEEEE. This CDR3 is CASRREKSGANVLTF. The CDR3 DNA reads TGTGCCAGCAGGAGAGAGAAATCTGGGGCCAACGTCCTGACTTTC.

Comments on this clonotype: It may be a read error: a sequence one base away is much more abundant. This chain uses TRBV5-5 with TRBJ1-6, with D tentatively TRBD1 (6 bases). CDR1 is SGHKS and CDR2 is YYEKEE in the germline V gene (reference sequence). The CDR3 extends over 16 amino acids. CDR3 bases: TGTGCCAGCAGCCACGGACAACGGGGGCATAATTCACCCCTCAACTTT. Translating it yields CASSHGQRGHNSPLNF.

This clonotype was seen more than once but under ten times. V usage is TRBV3-1 and J usage is TRBJ2-6, with a possible D match to TRBD2 (7 bases). Trimming cost V 4 bases and J 4 bases, with 17 bases left between them. The CDR3 sequence is 17 residues long. Germline V gene sequence: CDR1 LGHDT, CDR2 YNNKEL (reference sequence). The CDR3 sequence: CASSREGGGTGANVLTF. DNA of the CDR3: TGTGCCAGCAGCCGCGAGGGAGGGGGGACCGGGGCCAACGTCCTGACTTTC.

This clonotype was observed a handful of times. This chain joins TRBV27 and TRBJ1-6; 9 bases are a match to TRBD1. The CDR3 length is 14 residues. After removal of 7 bases from V and 7 bases from J, the junction contained 5 bases not matched to a gene. CDR1 and CDR2 from the germline V gene are MNHEY and SMNVEV (reference sequence). Here the CDR3 reads CASNPTGGNSPLHF. The CDR3 DNA is TGTGCCAGCAATCCGACAGGGGGAAATTCACCCCTCCACTTT.

In this sample, this clonotype turned up many times. The rearrangement uses TRBV7-2 and TRBJ2-7; 8 nucleotides match TRBD1. The germline gives CDR1 SGHTA, CDR2 FQGNSA. V shed 0 bases and J 2 bases; nucleotides not matched to a gene: 6. This CDR3 region has 16 residues. CDR3 sequence (DNA): TGTGCCAGCAGCTTAGCGGGGACAGGTCAAACCTACGAGCAGTACTTC. Protein: CASSLAGTGQTYEQYF.

This clonotype was seen many times. This rearrangement joins TRBV10-3 to TRBJ2-2; no clear D gene. Trimming removed 10 bases at V and 2 bases at J, with 17 bases between. This CDR3 comprises 15 residues. Per germline, CDR1 ENHRY and CDR2 SYGVKD. CDR3 region: CATTSSQVNTGELFF. DNA for the CDR3: TGTGCCACCACCAGCAGTCAAGTAAACACCGGGGAGCTGTTTTTT.

This clonotype was observed at least ten times. This chain joins TRBV2 and TRBJ2-2; D is uncertain. The CDR3 runs 14 residues. CDR1 is SNHLY and CDR2 is FYNNEI in the germline V gene. V was trimmed by 8 bases and J by 2 bases, leaving 12 bases between them. The CDR3 nucleotides read TGTGCCAGCGCGCAGTCTCCTAACACCGGGGAGCTGTTTTTT. Its protein is CASAQSPNTGELFF.

The chain recombines TRBV7-8 with TRBJ2-5, with 12 bases fitting TRBD1. The CDR3 contains 19 residues. Losses at the gene ends were 5 bases for V and 4 bases for J; bases not matched to a gene: 17. Germline CDR1 reads SGHVS; CDR2 reads FQNEAQ. The CDR3 DNA sequence: TGTGCCAGCAGCCCCGATAGGGTGGGGGGACAGGGGGCCGGAGAGACCCAGTACTTC. The encoded protein is CASSPDRVGGQGAGETQYF.

This clonotype has just a few counts. V gene TRBV4-3 combines with J gene TRBJ1-2; D unresolved. Looked up from germline, CDR1 is LGHNA and CDR2 is YSLEER. This CDR3 has 15 amino acids. V was clipped by 4 bases and J by 1 base, with 13 bases between them. The CDR3: CASSLHSDFNYGYTF. CDR3 DNA sequence: TGCGCCAGCAGCCTCCATTCGGACTTTAACTATGGCTACACCTTC.

Details on this clonotype: This clone may be a read error of a much larger clone one base away. The J gene is TRBJ1-4, the V gene TRBV10-3; TRBD1 aligns across 7 bases. CDR3 length: 14 amino acids. Germline assignment: CDR1 ENHRY and CDR2 SYGVKD. Trimming cost V 5 bases and J 10 bases; bases outside gene matches: 10. The CDR3 DNA sequence: TGTGCCATCAGTTACCCCTCCCAGGGGGGAAAACTGTTTTTT. This translates into CAISYPSQGGKLFF.

This clonotype was observed many times. V is TRBV7-2 and J is TRBJ1-2, with D maybe TRBD1 (6 bases). This CDR3 has 15 residues. In germline, CDR1 is SGHTA, CDR2 FQGNSA. V was cut by 1 base and J by 4 bases, with 13 bases left in between. The CDR3 reads CASSLGPGDGYGYTF. CDR3 in DNA: TGTGCCAGCAGCTTAGGGCCAGGGGATGGCTATGGCTACACCTTC.

This clonotype was seen only a few times. The gene calls are TRBV7-9 and TRBJ2-7; a possible D gene is TRBD1 (6 bases). Trimming took off 2 bases at V and 0 bases at J, with 11 bases between the two ends. The CDR3 is 15 amino acids. CDR1 and CDR2 (germline): SEHNR, FQNEAQ (reference sequence). The CDR3 nucleotides are TGTGCCAGCAGCTTACCGGGACAAGTCTCCTACGAGCAGTACTTC. Residues: CASSLPGQVSYEQYF.

The table lists this clonotype with many counts. The rearrangement links TRBV5-6 to TRBJ1-1, with a possible D match to TRBD1 (6 bases). Germline V gene sequence: CDR1 SGHDT, CDR2 YYEEEE. This CDR3 is built from 15 residues. With 5 bases removed from V and 0 bases from J, the gap between germline ends came to 14 bases. This CDR3 reads CASSNTGTMNTEAFF. CDR3 nucleotide sequence: TGTGCCAGCAGTAATACAGGGACCATGAACACTGAAGCTTTCTTT.

V usage is TRBV25-1 and J usage is TRBJ2-6; 8 bases line up with TRBD1. The CDR3 covers 16 residues. CDR1 is MGHDK and CDR2 is SYGVNS in the germline V gene. The CDR3 protein is CARDPGGSSGANVLTF. The CDR3, as DNA: TGTGCTAGGGACCCAGGGGGCAGCTCTGGGGCCAACGTCCTGACTTTC. The whole variable domain, filled in from reference TRBV25-1 and TRBJ2-6, reads EADIYQTPRYLVIGTGKKITLECSQTMGHDKMYWYQQDPGMELHLIHYSYGVNSTEKGDLSSESTVSRIRTEHFPLTLESARPSHTSQYLCARDPGGSSGANVLTFGAGSRLTVL.

This clonotype was counted ten times or more. This chain uses TRBV20-1 with TRBJ2-5, with TRBD1 matching over 9 bases. Germline loops: CDR1 DFQATT, CDR2 SNEGSKA (reference sequence). J was trimmed by 5 bases and V by 6 bases; bases with no gene match: 7. The CDR3 sequence is 13 residues long. CDR3 bases: TGCAGTGCCAAAACAGGGGGCGCGGAGACCCAGTACTTC. This gives the protein CSAKTGGAETQYF.

In its sample, this clonotype was seen many times. J is TRBJ2-5 and V is TRBV5-8, with D maybe TRBD1 (6 bases). The CDR3 runs to 15 residues. Germline CDR1 and CDR2: SGHTS and YDEGEE. V was cut by 2 bases and J by 5 bases, with 16 bases left in between. CDR3 nucleotides: TGTGCCAGCAGCTTCCCGGACAGTTTTCGGGAGACCCAGTACTTC. Its translation is CASSFPDSFRETQYF.

This clonotype showed up just a few times. The chain is built from TRBV29-1 and TRBJ2-3; possible D gene TRBD2, 6 bases. V lost 7 bases to trimming and J lost 1 base, with 15 bases between them. CDR1 and CDR2 from the germline V gene are SQVTM and ANQGSEA. CDR3 length: 14 amino acids. CDR3 in amino acids: CSAETGTGTDTQYF. The CDR3 DNA reads as TGCAGCGCCGAAACCGGGACTGGCACAGATACGCAGTATTTT.

This chain connects TRBV7-2 to TRBJ1-2, with TRBD1 matching over 9 bases. The CDR3 is 13 amino acids. Germline lookup yields CDR1 SGHTA and CDR2 FQGNSA. V lost 0 bases and J lost 10; bases outside the gene matches: 3. CDR3 in DNA: TGTGCCAGCAGCTTAGCGGGACAGGGCGACTACACCTTC. The encoded protein is CASSLAGQGDYTF.